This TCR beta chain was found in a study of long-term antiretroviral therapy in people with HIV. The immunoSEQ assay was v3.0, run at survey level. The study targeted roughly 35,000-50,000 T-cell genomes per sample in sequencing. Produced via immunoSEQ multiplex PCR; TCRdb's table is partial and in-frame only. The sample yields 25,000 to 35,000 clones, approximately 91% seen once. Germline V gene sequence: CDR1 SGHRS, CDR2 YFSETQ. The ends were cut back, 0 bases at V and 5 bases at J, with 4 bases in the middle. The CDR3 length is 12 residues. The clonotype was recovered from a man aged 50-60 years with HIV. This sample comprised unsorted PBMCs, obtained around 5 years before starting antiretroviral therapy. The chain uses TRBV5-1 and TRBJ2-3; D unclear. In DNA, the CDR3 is TGCGCCAGCAGCTTGGCCGGAGATACGCAGTATTTT. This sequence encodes CASSLAGDTQYF.